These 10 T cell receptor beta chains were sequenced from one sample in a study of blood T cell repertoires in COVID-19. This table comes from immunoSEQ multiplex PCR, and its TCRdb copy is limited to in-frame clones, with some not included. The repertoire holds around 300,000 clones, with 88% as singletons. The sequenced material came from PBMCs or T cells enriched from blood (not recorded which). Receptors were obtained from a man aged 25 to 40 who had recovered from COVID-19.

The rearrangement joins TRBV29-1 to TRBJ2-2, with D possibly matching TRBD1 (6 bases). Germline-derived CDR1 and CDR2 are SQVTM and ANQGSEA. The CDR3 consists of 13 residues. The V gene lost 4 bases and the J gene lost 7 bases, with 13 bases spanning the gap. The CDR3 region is CSVVGGGGGELFF. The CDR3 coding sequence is TGCAGCGTTGTAGGTGGGGGCGGCGGGGAGCTGTTTTTT.

The CDR3 nucleotides read TGCGCCAGCAGCTCCCGGACAGATGGGGATACGCAGTATTTT. Protein product: CASSSRTDGDTQYF. V usage is TRBV5-1 and J usage is TRBJ2-3, with D possibly matching TRBD1 (6 bases). The CDR3 has 14 residues. CDR1 is SGHRS, CDR2 YFSETQ, per germline. The V end was cut by 3 bases, the J end by 6 bases, with 14 bases between.

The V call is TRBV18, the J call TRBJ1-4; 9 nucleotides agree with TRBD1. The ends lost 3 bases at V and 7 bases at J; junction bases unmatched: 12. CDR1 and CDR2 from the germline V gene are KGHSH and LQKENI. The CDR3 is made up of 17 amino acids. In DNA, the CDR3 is TGTGCCAGCTCACCGAAAAAGTTGGACAGGGGTGGTGAAAAACTGTTTTTT. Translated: CASSPKKLDRGGEKLFF.

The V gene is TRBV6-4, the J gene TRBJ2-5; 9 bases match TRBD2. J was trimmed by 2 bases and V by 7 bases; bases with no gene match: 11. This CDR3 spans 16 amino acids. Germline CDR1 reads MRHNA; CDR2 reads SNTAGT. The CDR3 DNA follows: TGTGCCAGCAATGTGATTACGCGGGGGGGGCAAGAGACCCAGTACTTC. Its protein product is CASNVITRGGQETQYF.

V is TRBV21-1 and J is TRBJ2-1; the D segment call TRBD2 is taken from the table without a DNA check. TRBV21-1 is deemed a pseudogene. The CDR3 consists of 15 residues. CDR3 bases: TGTGCCAGCAGTTGGGCGGGGAGCTCCTACAATGAGCAGTTCTTC. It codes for CASSWAGSSYNEQFF.

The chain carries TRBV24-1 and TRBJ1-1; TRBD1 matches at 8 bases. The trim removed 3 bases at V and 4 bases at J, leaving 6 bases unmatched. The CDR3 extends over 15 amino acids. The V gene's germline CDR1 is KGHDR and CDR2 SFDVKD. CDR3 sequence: CATSDSGQGATEAFF. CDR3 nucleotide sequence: TGTGCCACCAGTGATAGCGGACAGGGCGCCACTGAAGCTTTCTTT.

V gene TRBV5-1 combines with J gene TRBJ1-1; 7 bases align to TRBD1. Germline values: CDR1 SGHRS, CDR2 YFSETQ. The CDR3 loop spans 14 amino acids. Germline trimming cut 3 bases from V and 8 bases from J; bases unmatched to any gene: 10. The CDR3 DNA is TGCGCCAGCAGCTCCCGAGGGGGCAGTTCAGAAGCTTTCTTT. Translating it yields CASSSRGGSSEAFF.

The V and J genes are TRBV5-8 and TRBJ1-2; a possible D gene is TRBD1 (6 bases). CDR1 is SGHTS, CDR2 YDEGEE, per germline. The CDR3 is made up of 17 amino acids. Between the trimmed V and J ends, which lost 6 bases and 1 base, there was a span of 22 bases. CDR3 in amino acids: CASTPPHRATYNYGYTF. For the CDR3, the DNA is TGTGCCAGCACCCCTCCCCACAGGGCCACCTATAACTATGGCTACACCTTC.

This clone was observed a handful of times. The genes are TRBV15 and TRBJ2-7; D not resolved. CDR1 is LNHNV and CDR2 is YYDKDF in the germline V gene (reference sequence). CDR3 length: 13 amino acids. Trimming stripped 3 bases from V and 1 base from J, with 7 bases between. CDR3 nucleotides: TGTGCCACCAGCAGCCGAGTTTCCTACGAGCAGTACTTC. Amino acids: CATSSRVSYEQYF.

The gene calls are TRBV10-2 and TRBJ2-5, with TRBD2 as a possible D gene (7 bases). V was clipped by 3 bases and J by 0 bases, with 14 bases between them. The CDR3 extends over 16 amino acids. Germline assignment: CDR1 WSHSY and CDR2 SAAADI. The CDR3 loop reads CASSESGGGNQETQYF. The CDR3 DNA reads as TGCGCCAGCAGTGAATCGGGCGGGGGCAACCAAGAGACCCAGTACTTC.